One sample yielded the 27 T cell receptor beta chains listed below, sequenced in a study of T-cell reconstitution after alpha-beta-depleted transplantation in children. Preparation of the TCRbeta library was carried out with unique molecular identifiers. Via MiXCR, TCRdb re-called the PCR reads, giving one row per CDR3 protein. Here the sample spans approximately 590,000 distinct CDR3 sequences, over 9.5% being singletons. The sample was PBMCs from the stem cell graft donor, taken from the stem cell graft. The receptors here all came from a human donor who donated a stem cell graft to a child with acute myeloid leukemia.

The chain couples TRBV7-2 to TRBJ2-2, with TRBD1 matching over 8 bases. V lost 1 base to trimming and J lost 4 bases; unmatched junction nucleotides: 5. The germline CDR1 and CDR2 sequences are SGHTA and FQGNSA. The CDR3 contains 16 residues. The CDR3 region is CASSLVGQGGTGELFF. CDR3 nucleotide sequence: TGTGCCAGCAGCTTAGTTGGACAGGGTGGCACCGGGGAGCTGTTTTTT. The full variable domain, completed using reference TRBV7-2 and TRBJ2-2, is GAGVSQSPSNKVTEKGKDVELRCDPISGHTALYWYRQSLGQGLEFLIYFQGNSAPDKSGLPSDRFSAERTGGSVSTLTIQRTQQEDSAVYLCASSLVGQGGTGELFFGEGSRLTVL.

The chain recombines TRBV4-3 with TRBJ2-1; TRBD2 might be the D (5 bases). The CDR3 consists of 16 residues. The germline V and J ends were trimmed by 2 bases and 6 bases, with 17 bases remaining between them. Germline values: CDR1 LGHNA, CDR2 YSLEER. The chain's CDR3 is CASSQNHERKINEQFF. The CDR3, as DNA: TGCGCCAGCAGCCAAAACCATGAGCGGAAAATCAATGAGCAGTTCTTC.

This clonotype was seen a few times. The chain is built from TRBV9 and TRBJ1-3; D is unclear. Trimming took 2 bases from V and 0 from J, leaving 6 bases between them. The CDR3 consists of 14 residues. The germline gives CDR1 SGDLS, CDR2 YYNGEE. CDR3 in DNA: TGTGCCAGCAGCGTGAGGAGCTCTGGAAACACCATATATTTT. Translation gives CASSVRSSGNTIYF.

This clonotype was detected many times. The V gene is TRBV6-5, the J gene TRBJ1-2; weak D call: TRBD1 (6 bases). Germline CDR1 MNHEY, CDR2 SVGAGI. CDR3 length equals 16 residues. V was cut by 2 bases and J by 0 bases, with 13 bases left in between. The CDR3 DNA reads as TGTGCCAGCAGTTACGAACCCAGGGGTTCTAACTATGGCTACACCTTC. This sequence encodes CASSYEPRGSNYGYTF.

The chain links TRBV7-9 to TRBJ1-1, with D unresolved. CDR1 and CDR2 from the germline V gene are SEHNR and FQNEAQ (reference sequence). This CDR3 spans 14 amino acids. Trimming removed 5 bases from V and 0 bases from J, with 10 bases in between. CDR3 sequence reads: CASSIGRLNTEAFF. CDR3 nucleotide sequence: TGTGCCAGCAGCATCGGGCGGTTGAACACTGAAGCTTTCTTT.

This clonotype has ten or more counts. The chain has TRBV29-1 and TRBJ2-3, with TRBD2 as a possible D gene (5 bases). CDR3 length: 15 amino acids. The germline gives CDR1 SQVTM, CDR2 ANQGSEA. V was clipped by 1 base and J by 4 bases, with 15 bases between them. For the CDR3, the DNA is TGCAGCGTTGAAGGTAGCGCGCAGGTCCCAGATACGCAGTATTTT. This codes for CSVEGSAQVPDTQYF.

This clonotype was counted between two and nine times. This chain joins TRBV7-2 and TRBJ1-5, with TRBD1 as a possible D gene (6 bases). Per germline, CDR1 SGHTA and CDR2 FQGNSA. V lost 10 bases and J lost 3, with 13 bases in between. The CDR3 runs 13 residues. The CDR3 DNA reads as TGTGCCATCTCACAGGGACCCAATCAGCCCCAGCATTTT. It codes for CAISQGPNQPQHF.

This clonotype has ten or more counts. The chain uses TRBV20-1 and TRBJ2-5; D is undetermined. In germline, CDR1 is DFQATT, CDR2 SNEGSKA (reference sequence). The V and J ends lost 2 bases and 0 bases respectively, with 4 bases between them. The CDR3 is 12 residues long. The CDR3 sequence: CSARSYQETQYF. The DNA of the CDR3 is TGCAGTGCTAGAAGTTACCAAGAGACCCAGTACTTC.

This chain uses TRBV27 with TRBJ2-1, with TRBD1 matching over 7 bases. The CDR3 totals 15 residues. The germline gives CDR1 MNHEY, CDR2 SMNVEV (reference sequence). V shed 5 bases and J 3 bases; nucleotides not matched to a gene: 7. CDR3 sequence (DNA): TGTGCCAGCAGTCCCCGGACAGGAGACTACAATGAGCAGTTCTTC. Amino acids: CASSPRTGDYNEQFF.

This clonotype was counted a few times. The chain has TRBV7-2 and TRBJ2-1; tentative D call: TRBD1 (6 bases). CDR1 and CDR2 from the germline V gene are SGHTA and FQGNSA. V lost 5 bases, J lost 0 bases, and 14 bases lay in between. CDR3 length equals 16 residues. The CDR3 region has the DNA TGTGCCAGCAGCCCTCAACCAGGGGTCTCCTACAATGAGCAGTTCTTC. It encodes CASSPQPGVSYNEQFF.

V usage is TRBV15 and J usage is TRBJ2-1, with 7 bases identical to TRBD1. Trimming cost V 3 bases and J 5 bases; bases outside gene matches: 10. Germline V lookup: CDR1 LNHNV, CDR2 YYDKDF (reference sequence). The CDR3 is made up of 16 amino acids. In nucleotides, the CDR3 is TGTGCCACCAGCAGCGTTTCCGGGGACAGTCACAATGAGCAGTTCTTC. Translating gives CATSSVSGDSHNEQFF.

CDR3 sequence (DNA): TGTGCCATCCCTACAGGGTTGACAGGAAACACCATATATTTT. Translating it yields CAIPTGLTGNTIYF. The J gene is TRBJ1-3, the V gene TRBV7-9; D is perhaps TRBD1 (6 bases). V lost 10 bases and J 4 bases, leaving 17 bases between the germline ends. Germline V lookup: CDR1 SEHNR, CDR2 FQNEAQ (reference sequence). The CDR3 spans 14 residues.

This clonotype was counted a few times. This chain joins TRBV5-1 and TRBJ2-5; D is perhaps TRBD1 or TRBD2 (5 bases each). V shed 0 bases and J shed 2 bases, with 14 bases lying between them. The CDR3 extends over 16 amino acids. The V gene's germline CDR1 is SGHRS and CDR2 YFSETQ. For the CDR3, the DNA is TGCGCCAGCAGCTTGGAAGGGGACCCCTATCAAGAGACCCAGTACTTC. It yields the protein CASSLEGDPYQETQYF.

The chain has TRBV4-3 and TRBJ2-1, with 7 bases identical to TRBD2. J lost 5 bases, V lost 3 bases, and 13 bases had no gene match. This CDR3 has 17 residues. Germline V CDR1 and CDR2: LGHNA, YSLEER. CDR3 in amino acids: CASSHRALGLADNEQFF. CDR3 DNA: TGCGCCAGCAGCCACCGCGCCCTCGGGCTAGCGGACAATGAGCAGTTCTTC.

The table lists this clonotype with many counts. The chain employs TRBV20-1 and TRBJ2-4; 8 bases are a match to TRBD2. This CDR3 region has 15 residues. V dropped 3 bases and J dropped 0; count of bases not matched to a gene: 4. CDR1 DFQATT and CDR2 SNEGSKA come from the germline V gene (reference sequence). This CDR3 reads CSARVAGLAKNIQYF. The CDR3 coding sequence is TGCAGTGCTAGGGTAGCGGGACTAGCCAAAAACATTCAGTACTTC.

The table lists this clonotype with many counts. The CDR3 is CASSLVPNEQFF. Written as DNA, the CDR3 is TGTGCCAGCAGTTTGGTTCCCAATGAGCAGTTCTTC. The chain combines TRBV6-5 with TRBJ2-1, with no clear D. Germline-derived CDR1 and CDR2 are MNHEY and SVGAGI. V was cut by 4 bases and J by 6 bases, with 7 bases left in between. CDR3 length: 12 amino acids.

This clonotype was seen more than once but under ten times. This chain uses TRBV6-2 or TRBV6-3 with TRBJ2-4; D gene unclear. The germline V and J ends were trimmed by 6 bases and 0 bases, with 12 bases remaining between them. Germline assignment: CDR1 MNHEY and CDR2 SVGEGT. The CDR3 is 15 amino acids. The DNA for the CDR3 is TGTGCCAGCAGCCGAAACGGCGTAGCCAAAAACATTCAGTACTTC. This codes for CASSRNGVAKNIQYF.

This clonotype was observed a handful of times. The chain uses TRBV6-5 and TRBJ1-5; D is perhaps TRBD1 (5 bases). The CDR3 contains 15 residues. The germline gives CDR1 MNHEY, CDR2 SVGAGI. Between the trimmed V and J ends, which lost 2 bases and 4 bases, there was a span of 12 bases. The CDR3 reads CASSYGDGNNQPQHF. The CDR3 DNA reads TGTGCCAGCAGTTACGGGGACGGAAATAATCAGCCCCAGCATTTT.

Ten or more counts support this clonotype. The chain links TRBV12-3 or TRBV12-4 to TRBJ2-7; 9 nucleotides agree with TRBD2. The V gene end was trimmed by 5 bases and the J gene end by 5 bases; junction bases not matched to a gene: 10. The CDR3 is 15 amino acids. The CDR3 coding sequence is TGTGCCAGCAGTACTTTCACCGGGACTAGCAACGAGCAGTACTTC. Its protein is CASSTFTGTSNEQYF.

There are a few counts of this clonotype. The chain has TRBV2 and TRBJ2-5; 7 bases line up with TRBD1. The germline V gene encodes CDR1 SNHLY and CDR2 FYNNEI. The trim removed 6 bases at V and 0 bases at J, leaving 4 bases unmatched. The CDR3 extends over 14 amino acids. The CDR3 reads CASRPGQYQETQYF. In DNA form, the CDR3 reads TGTGCCAGCAGGCCGGGACAGTACCAAGAGACCCAGTACTTC.

The V call is TRBV20-1, the J call TRBJ2-3, with TRBD2 identical over 7 bases. The ends lost 0 bases at V and 1 base at J; junction bases unmatched: 7. This CDR3 is built from 16 residues. Germline CDR1 is DFQATT and CDR2 is SNEGSKA (reference sequence). The DNA of the CDR3 is TGCAGTGCTAGAGATCTGGGCGGGAGAGGCACAGATACGCAGTATTTT. It codes for CSARDLGGRGTDTQYF.

The chain joins TRBV9 to TRBJ2-3; 12 nucleotides line up with TRBD2. In germline, CDR1 is SGDLS, CDR2 YYNGEE. The CDR3 is 15 amino acids. J lost 5 bases, V lost 3 bases, and 4 bases had no gene match. The CDR3 region is CASSEGLAGRDTQYF. In nucleotides, the CDR3 is TGTGCCAGCAGCGAAGGACTAGCGGGAAGAGATACGCAGTATTTT.

The chain combines TRBV7-8 with TRBJ2-3; a weak D match, TRBD1 (6 bases). The CDR3 spans 15 residues. V lost 5 bases and J lost 1, with 13 bases in between. Germline V CDR1 and CDR2: SGHVS, FQNEAQ. The CDR3 DNA follows: TGTGCCAGCAGCACCCGACAGGTCGGCACAGATACGCAGTATTTT. It encodes CASSTRQVGTDTQYF.

In this sample, this clonotype turned up a few times. The chain recombines TRBV29-1 with TRBJ1-2; TRBD1 is a possible D gene (6 bases). With 4 bases removed from V and 8 bases from J, the gap between germline ends came to 14 bases. Looked up from germline, CDR1 is SQVTM and CDR2 is ANQGSEA. The CDR3 covers 12 residues. The CDR3 here is CSVGDTLHGYTF. The CDR3 DNA reads TGCAGCGTTGGGGACACCCTGCACGGCTACACCTTC.

V usage is TRBV2 and J usage is TRBJ2-7, with a tentative D call TRBD2 (7 bases). This CDR3 is 14 amino acids long. The ends were cut back, 6 bases at V and 3 bases at J, with 15 bases in the middle. Germline V gene lookup returns CDR1 SNHLY and CDR2 FYNNEI. The CDR3 reads CASSTLRGGYEQYF. The CDR3 DNA sequence: TGTGCCAGCAGCACCCTAAGGGGGGGCTACGAGCAGTACTTC.

At least ten counts were recorded for this clonotype. The V call is TRBV6-2 or TRBV6-3, the J call TRBJ2-1; 12 bases map to TRBD2. Trimming at V came to 6 bases and at J to 1 base, leaving 1 base not matched to a gene. Germline CDR1 MNHEY, CDR2 SVGEGT. This CDR3 has 15 amino acids. CDR3 region: CASRLAGGSYNEQFF. In DNA form, the CDR3 reads TGTGCCAGCAGGCTAGCGGGAGGGTCCTACAATGAGCAGTTCTTC.

The chain joins TRBV5-1 to TRBJ2-4; D is ambiguous. Germline values: CDR1 SGHRS, CDR2 YFSETQ. The CDR3 sequence is 14 residues long. V lost 5 bases and J lost 7, with 16 bases in between. CDR3 sequence (DNA): TGCGCCAGCAGGCCATCATCAGGTTTGAACATTCAGTACTTC. Its translation is CASRPSSGLNIQYF. The full variable domain, rest sourced from reference TRBV5-1 and TRBJ2-4, is KAGVTQTPRYLIKTRGQQVTLSCSPISGHRSVSWYQQTPGQGLQFLFEYFSETQRNKGNFPGRFSGRQFSNSRSEMNVSTLELGDSALYLCASRPSSGLNIQYFGAGTRLSVL.